The T cell receptor (beta chain) described here comes from a study of CD4 T cells in relation to SARS-CoV-2 and coronaviruses. Before the COVID-19 pandemic, during about 2011-2019, CD4+ T cells were taken from unexposed donors. Isolation of CD4+ T cells took place after nine to ten days in culture. Produced via immunoSEQ multiplex PCR; TCRdb's table is partial and in-frame only. Counted here are some 21,000 clones, over 65% occurring once; the ten biggest clones make up roughly a sixth. In the case of this clone: No antigen is known for it.

Trimming left V 0 bases short and J 1 base short, with 14 bases between. This CDR3 comprises 16 residues. Germline V gene data show CDR1 as SGDLS and CDR2 as YYNGEE. The chain couples TRBV9 to TRBJ2-7, with TRBD2 as a possible D gene (6 bases). The sequencing input was CD4+ T cells from PBMCs, cultured in vitro. The clonotype comes from a human donor in good health. The CDR3 here is CASSVGGRQGSYEQYF. CDR3 coding DNA: TGTGCCAGCAGCGTAGGGGGGAGGCAGGGTTCCTACGAGCAGTACTTC.